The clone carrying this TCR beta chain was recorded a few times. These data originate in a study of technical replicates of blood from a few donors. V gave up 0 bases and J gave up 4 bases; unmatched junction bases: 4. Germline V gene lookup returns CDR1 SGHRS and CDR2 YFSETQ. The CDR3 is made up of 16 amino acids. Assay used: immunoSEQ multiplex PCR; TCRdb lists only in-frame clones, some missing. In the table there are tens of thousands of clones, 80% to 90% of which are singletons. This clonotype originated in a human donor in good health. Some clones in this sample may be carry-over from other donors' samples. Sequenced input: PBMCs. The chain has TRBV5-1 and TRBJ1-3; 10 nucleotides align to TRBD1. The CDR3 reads CASSLETGGKGNTIYF. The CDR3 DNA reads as TGCGCCAGCAGCTTGGAGACAGGGGGCAAAGGAAACACCATATATTTT.